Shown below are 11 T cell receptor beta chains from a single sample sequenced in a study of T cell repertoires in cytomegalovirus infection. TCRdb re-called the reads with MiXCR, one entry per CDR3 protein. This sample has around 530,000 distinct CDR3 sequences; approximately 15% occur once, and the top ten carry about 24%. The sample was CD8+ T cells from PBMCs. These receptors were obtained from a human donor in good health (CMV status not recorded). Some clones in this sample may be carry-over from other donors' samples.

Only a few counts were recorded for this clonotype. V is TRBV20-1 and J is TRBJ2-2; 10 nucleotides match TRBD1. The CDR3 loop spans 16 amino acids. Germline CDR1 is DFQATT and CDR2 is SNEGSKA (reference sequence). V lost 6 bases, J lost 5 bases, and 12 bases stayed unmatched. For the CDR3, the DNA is TGCAGTGCCGCCCCTCGGGACAGGGGCAATACCGGGGAGCTGTTTTTT. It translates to CSAAPRDRGNTGELFF.

The CDR3, as DNA: TGTGCCAGCAGTCCAACTAGCGGGGGGGCCGCCAATGAGCAGTTCTTC. This gives the protein CASSPTSGGAANEQFF. The chain employs TRBV12-3 or TRBV12-4 and TRBJ2-1; 13 nucleotides agree with TRBD2. V was clipped by 5 bases and J by 6 bases; unmatched bases: 7. This CDR3 spans 16 amino acids.

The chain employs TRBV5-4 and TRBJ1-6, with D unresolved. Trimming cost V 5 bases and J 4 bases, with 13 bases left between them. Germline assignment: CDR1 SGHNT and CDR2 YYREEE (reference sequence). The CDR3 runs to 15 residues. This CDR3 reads CASSLGAVYNSPLHF. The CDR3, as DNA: TGTGCCAGCAGTCTTGGAGCAGTTTATAATTCACCCCTCCACTTT.

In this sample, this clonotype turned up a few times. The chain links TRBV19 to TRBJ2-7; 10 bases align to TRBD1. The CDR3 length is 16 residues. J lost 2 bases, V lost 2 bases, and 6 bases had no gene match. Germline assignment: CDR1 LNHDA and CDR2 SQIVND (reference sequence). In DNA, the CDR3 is TGTGCCAGTAGTATAAAGGACAGGGGGTCTACCTACGAGCAGTACTTC. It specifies CASSIKDRGSTYEQYF.

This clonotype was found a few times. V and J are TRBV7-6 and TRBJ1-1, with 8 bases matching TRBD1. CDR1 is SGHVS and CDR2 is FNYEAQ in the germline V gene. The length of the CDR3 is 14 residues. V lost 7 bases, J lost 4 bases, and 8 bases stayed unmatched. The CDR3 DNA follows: TGTGCCAGCAACCGACAGGGGTTGTCCACTGAAGCTTTCTTT. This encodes CASNRQGLSTEAFF.

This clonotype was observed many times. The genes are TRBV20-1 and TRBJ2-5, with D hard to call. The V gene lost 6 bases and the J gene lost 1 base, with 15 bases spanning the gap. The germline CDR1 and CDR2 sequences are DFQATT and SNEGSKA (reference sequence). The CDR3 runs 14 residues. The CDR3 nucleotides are TGCAGTGCAGACCAAGAGGAGAGCCAAGAGACCCAGTACTTC. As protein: CSADQEESQETQYF.

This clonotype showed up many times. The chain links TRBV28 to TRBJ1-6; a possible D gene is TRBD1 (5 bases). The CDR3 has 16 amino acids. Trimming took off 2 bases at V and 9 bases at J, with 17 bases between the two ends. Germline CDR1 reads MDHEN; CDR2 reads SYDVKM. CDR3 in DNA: TGTGCCAGCAGTTTACCCCCGGGACGAATAATTTCACCCCTCCACTTT. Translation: CASSLPPGRIISPLHF.

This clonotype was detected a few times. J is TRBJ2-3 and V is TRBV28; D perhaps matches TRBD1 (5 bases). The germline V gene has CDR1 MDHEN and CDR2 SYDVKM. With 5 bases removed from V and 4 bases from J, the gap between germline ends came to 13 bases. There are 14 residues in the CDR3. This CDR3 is CASSHPETADTQYF. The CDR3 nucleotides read TGTGCCAGCAGTCACCCAGAGACAGCAGATACGCAGTATTTT.

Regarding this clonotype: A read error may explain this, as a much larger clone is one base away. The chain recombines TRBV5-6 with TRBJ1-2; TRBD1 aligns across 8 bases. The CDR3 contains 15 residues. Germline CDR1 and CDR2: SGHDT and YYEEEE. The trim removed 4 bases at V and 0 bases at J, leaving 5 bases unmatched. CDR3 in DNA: TGTGCCAGCAGCCCAAGACAGGGGCCTAACTATGGCTACACCTTC. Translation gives CASSPRQGPNYGYTF.

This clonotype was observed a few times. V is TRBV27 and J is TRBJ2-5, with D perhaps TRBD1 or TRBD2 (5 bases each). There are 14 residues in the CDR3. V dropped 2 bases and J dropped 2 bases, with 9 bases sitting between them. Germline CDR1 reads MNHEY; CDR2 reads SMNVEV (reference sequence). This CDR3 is CASSLPGGQETQYF. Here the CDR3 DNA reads TGTGCCAGCAGTTTACCTGGGGGTCAAGAGACCCAGTACTTC.

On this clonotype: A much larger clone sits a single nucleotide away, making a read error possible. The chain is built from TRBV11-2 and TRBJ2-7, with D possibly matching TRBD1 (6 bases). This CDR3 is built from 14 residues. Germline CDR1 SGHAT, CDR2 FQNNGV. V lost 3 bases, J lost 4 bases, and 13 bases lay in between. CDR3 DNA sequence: TGTGCCAGCAGCTTGTGGAGGACAGTTTACGAGCAGTACTTC. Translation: CASSLWRTVYEQYF.